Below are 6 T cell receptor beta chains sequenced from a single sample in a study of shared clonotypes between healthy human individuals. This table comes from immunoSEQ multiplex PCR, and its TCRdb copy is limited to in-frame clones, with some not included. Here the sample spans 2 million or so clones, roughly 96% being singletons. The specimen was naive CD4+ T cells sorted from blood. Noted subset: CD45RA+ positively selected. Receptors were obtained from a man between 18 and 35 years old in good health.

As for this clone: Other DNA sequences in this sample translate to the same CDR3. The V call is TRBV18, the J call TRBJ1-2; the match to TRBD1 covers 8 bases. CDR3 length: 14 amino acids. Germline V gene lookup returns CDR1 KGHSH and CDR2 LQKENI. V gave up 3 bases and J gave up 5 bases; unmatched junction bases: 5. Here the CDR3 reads CASSPLQGAYGYTF. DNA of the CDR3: TGTGCCAGCTCACCGTTGCAGGGGGCATATGGCTACACCTTC.

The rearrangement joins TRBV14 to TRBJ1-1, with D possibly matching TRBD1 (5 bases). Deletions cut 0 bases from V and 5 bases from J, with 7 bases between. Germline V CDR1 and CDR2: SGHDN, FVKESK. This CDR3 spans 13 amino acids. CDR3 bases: TGTGCCAGCAGCCAAGACAGGGAGACTGAAGCTTTCTTT. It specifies CASSQDRETEAFF.

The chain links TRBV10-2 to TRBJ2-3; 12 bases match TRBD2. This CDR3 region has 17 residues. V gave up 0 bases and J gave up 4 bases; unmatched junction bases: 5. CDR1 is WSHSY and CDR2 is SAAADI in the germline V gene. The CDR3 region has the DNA TGCGCCAGCAGTGAGTCGACTAGCGGGAGTGGATCAGATACGCAGTATTTT. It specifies CASSESTSGSGSDTQYF.

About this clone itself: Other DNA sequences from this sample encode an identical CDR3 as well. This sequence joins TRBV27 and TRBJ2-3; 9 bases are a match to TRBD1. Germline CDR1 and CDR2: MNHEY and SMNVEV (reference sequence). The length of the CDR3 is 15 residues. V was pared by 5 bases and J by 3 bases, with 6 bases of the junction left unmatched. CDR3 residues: CASSLGQGRTDTQYF. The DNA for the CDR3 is TGTGCCAGCAGTCTAGGACAGGGGAGGACAGATACGCAGTATTTT.

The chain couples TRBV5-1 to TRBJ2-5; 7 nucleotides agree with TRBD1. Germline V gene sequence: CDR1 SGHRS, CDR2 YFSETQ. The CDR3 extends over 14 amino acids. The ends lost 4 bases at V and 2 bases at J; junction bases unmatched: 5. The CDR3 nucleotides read TGCGCCAGCAGCCAGACAGGGAATCAAGAGACCCAGTACTTC. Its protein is CASSQTGNQETQYF.

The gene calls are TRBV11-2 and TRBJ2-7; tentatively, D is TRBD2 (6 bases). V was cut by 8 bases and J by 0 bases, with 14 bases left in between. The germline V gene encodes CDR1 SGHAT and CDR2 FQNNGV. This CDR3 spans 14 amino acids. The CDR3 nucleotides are TGTGCCAGCGAAACCGACGGGAGCTCCTACGAGCAGTACTTC. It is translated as CASETDGSSYEQYF.